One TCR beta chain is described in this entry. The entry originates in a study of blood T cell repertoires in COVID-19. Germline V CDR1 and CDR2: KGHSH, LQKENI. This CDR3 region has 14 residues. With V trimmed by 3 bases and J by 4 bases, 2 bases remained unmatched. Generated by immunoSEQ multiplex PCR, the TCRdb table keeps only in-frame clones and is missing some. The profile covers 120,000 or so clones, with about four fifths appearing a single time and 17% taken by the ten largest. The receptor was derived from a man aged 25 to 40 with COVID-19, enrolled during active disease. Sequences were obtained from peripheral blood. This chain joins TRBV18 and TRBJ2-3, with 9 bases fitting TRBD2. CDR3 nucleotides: TGTGCCAGCTCACCGGCGGGGGGGCCAGATACGCAGTATTTT. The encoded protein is CASSPAGGPDTQYF.